The clone carrying this T cell receptor (beta chain) was seen ten or more times. Its antigen is undetermined. Genomic DNA acted as the template from which TCR beta VDJ combination and CDR3 sequence profiling were carried out. TCRdb re-derived calls from the reads in MiXCR, one entry per CDR3 protein. The sample records approximately 150,000 distinct CDR3 sequences, 71% being singletons. These data are taken from a study of CD8+CD57+ T cells in acquired aplastic anemia. Overall study: Across the sorted CD4+ and CD8+ cells, DNA amounts averaged roughly 3 ug.

Patients picked for sequencing had shown CD8+CD57+ cell expansion detected by flow cytometry. Patients had undergone no therapy by the time their blood was sampled. Study results and caveats: The study identified roughly 29 CD8+ CDR3 sequences shared by patients and controls.

Sequenced input: sorted CD4+, CD8+, or CD8+CD57+ T cells (not recorded which) from PBMCs. The receptor was derived from a human donor with aplastic anemia.

In DNA, the CDR3 is TGCAGCGCCCCCCGCGGAGCAGATACGCAGTATTTT. Protein sequence: CSAPRGADTQYF. This rearrangement joins TRBV29-1 to TRBJ2-3; no reliable D call. CDR3 size: 12 residues. The V gene lost 7 bases and the J gene lost 4 bases, with 12 bases spanning the gap. Looked up from germline, CDR1 is SQVTM and CDR2 is ANQGSEA.